This T cell receptor beta chain was found in a study of blood T cell repertoires in COVID-19. Whole-study context: COVID-19 samples collected from the United States, Italy and Spain covered acute and convalescent phases. Sources were T cells, B-cell-depleted T cells, or PBMCs; the material itself was cDNA or gDNA.

V was trimmed by 2 bases and J by 7 bases, leaving 12 bases between them. The germline gives CDR1 MDHEN, CDR2 SYDVKM. The CDR3 is 14 residues long. Original data processing: Scientists estimated how many nucleated cells there were by amplifying reference gene primers. Assay: immunoSEQ multiplex PCR; the TCRdb copy retains only in-frame clones and omits some. Clone size and the V and J calls come from that table; the DNA yielded D and trimming. The table records 14,000 or so clones, roughly nine tenths of them present only once. The origin of this receptor is a human donor with active COVID-19. The donor label of this sample is uncertain. Specimen: peripheral blood. The gene calls are TRBV28 and TRBJ2-1; weak D call: TRBD2 (7 bases). The CDR3 protein is CASSLEGGGNEQFF. CDR3 nucleotide sequence: TGTGCCAGCAGTTTAGAAGGGGGGGGGAATGAGCAGTTCTTC.